This is a list of T cell receptor beta chains from one sample in a study of blood T cells in healthy people across ages. MiXCR was run by TCRdb on the 5' RACE reads, yielding one entry per CDR3 protein. This table has over 500,000 distinct CDR3 sequences, about 29% appearing once. The same sample was also used in a study of T cells of mothers and their children.

The material sequenced was blood. These receptor sequences come from a boy aged 2-9 years in good health. Each CDR3 is given with its conserved first and last residue. Each record gives: D gene, clone size, V gene, J gene, CDR3 protein, CDR3 DNA. The D gene is left open where the match is weak. For some rows the clone size is stated as once, few or many, or as a class when expanded; others skip it.

D: TRBD1; size: -; V: TRBV12-3/TRBV12-4; J: TRBJ1-4; CDR3: CASRMTGLGEKLFF; DNA: TGTGCCAGCAGAATGACAGGGCTCGGTGAAAAACTGTTTTTT
D: -; size: -; V: TRBV7-7; J: TRBJ2-5; CDR3: CASSPTWDETQYF; DNA: TGTGCTAGCAGCCCGACCTGGGACGAGACCCAGTACTTC
D: -; size: -; V: TRBV5-5; J: TRBJ1-3; CDR3: CASSLANTGNTIYF; DNA: TGTGCCAGCAGCTTGGCCAACACTGGAAACACCATATATTTT
D: -; size: -; V: TRBV15; J: TRBJ1-1; CDR3: CATSRDYGGYTEAFF; DNA: TGTGCCACCAGCAGAGATTACGGCGGGTACACTGAAGCTTTCTTT
D: TRBD2; size: few; V: TRBV5-1; J: TRBJ2-7; CDR3: CASSPGTRSYEQYF; DNA: TGCGCCAGCAGCCCCGGGACTAGGTCTTACGAGCAGTACTTC
D: TRBD2; size: -; V: TRBV19; J: TRBJ2-4; CDR3: CASSLVAGGRNIQYF; DNA: TGTGCCAGTAGTCTCGTAGCGGGGGGGCGTAACATTCAGTACTTC
D: -; size: -; V: TRBV29-1; J: TRBJ2-7; CDR3: CSVETPYKEAYEQYF; DNA: TGCAGCGTTGAAACACCCTACAAGGAGGCCTACGAGCAGTACTTC
D: -; size: -; V: TRBV9; J: TRBJ1-1; CDR3: CASSPYTENTEAFF; DNA: TGTGCCAGCAGCCCATATACAGAGAACACTGAAGCTTTCTTT
D: -; size: -; V: TRBV29-1; J: TRBJ1-2; CDR3: CSSRAGRGNHGYTF; DNA: TGCAGCTCACGAGCGGGCAGGGGTAACCATGGCTACACCTTC
D: -; size: -; V: TRBV5-1; J: TRBJ2-7; CDR3: CASSLVGGEQYF; DNA: TGCGCCAGCAGCTTGGTAGGCGGCGAGCAGTACTTC
D: -; size: few; V: TRBV18; J: TRBJ2-7; CDR3: CASSPVHPGEQYF; DNA: TGTGCCAGCTCTCCCGTGCATCCGGGCGAGCAGTACTTC